This entry lists 10 T cell receptor beta chains sequenced from one sample in a study of human T cells and chemical hapten exposure (dated by TCRdb to the early 2020s). Preparation of the library involved RACE. Sequenced on a NextSeq 500. TCRdb reprocessed the public reads (quality trimming at Q25 with fastp, clone calling with MiXCR) and kept in-frame beta chains. Under each unique CDR3 protein, matching rows form one entry showing the most common genes and DNA. This sample lists about 110,000 distinct CDR3 sequences; 12% were detected once. The biggest ten clones account for over 1.5% of the sample. Interpreted using the paper, the time point label stands for: pre-sensitization, week 0. What the treatment or condition label conveys for this sample: therapeutic diphenylcyclopropenone sensitization with weekly scalp DPC. The sequences come from whole blood, collected in connection with sensitization to the hapten diphenylcyclopropenone (DPC). These receptors originate from a woman aged 45-65 years with alopecia areata. Some clones in this sample may be carry-over from other donors' samples.

The chain links TRBV5-4 to TRBJ2-2, with TRBD2 as a possible D gene (5 bases). V gave up 4 bases and J gave up 2 bases, with 9 bases separating them. This CDR3 region has 14 residues. CDR1 is SGHNT and CDR2 is YYREEE in the germline V gene (reference sequence). Here the CDR3 DNA reads TGTGCCAGCAGCGCTGGAGGCAACACCGGGGAGCTGTTTTTT. Its translation is CASSAGGNTGELFF. Full variable domain (outside the CDR3, taken from reference TRBV5-4 and TRBJ2-2): ETGVTQSPTHLIKTRGQQVTLRCSSQSGHNTVSWYQQALGQGPQFIFQYYREEENGRGNFPPRFSGLQFPNYSSELNVNALELDDSALYLCASSAGGNTGELFFGEGSRLTVL.

About this clonotype itself: The junction departs from the called germline gene at one end, perhaps through a read error. The V and J genes are TRBV7-7 and TRBJ2-5; TRBD2 matches at 7 bases. The CDR3 totals 16 residues. Germline-derived CDR1 and CDR2 are SSHAT and FNYEAQ (reference sequence). CDR3 sequence reads: CASSPDTASGQETQYF. DNA for the CDR3: TGTGCTAGCAGCCCAGATACGGCTAGCGGCCAAGAGACCCAGTACTTC.

This clonotype was seen many times. The chain employs TRBV20-1 and TRBJ2-4; the D gene could be TRBD1 or TRBD2 (5 bases each). Germline loops: CDR1 DFQATT, CDR2 SNEGSKA (reference sequence). V gave up 0 bases and J gave up 0 bases, with 15 bases separating them. The length of the CDR3 is 17 residues. The CDR3 region is CSARDPGTEIAKNIQYF. The CDR3 nucleotides are TGCAGTGCTAGAGACCCGGGGACGGAAATAGCCAAAAACATTCAGTACTTC.

V gene TRBV7-9 combines with J gene TRBJ2-4; a possible D gene is TRBD1 (5 bases). This CDR3 has 15 residues. V lost 5 bases, J lost 7 bases, and 18 bases lay in between. Germline V lookup: CDR1 SEHNR, CDR2 FQNEAQ (reference sequence). The CDR3 coding sequence is TGTGCCAGCAGCCCAAGGGGCGTTCAGTCGAACATTCAGTACTTC. It encodes CASSPRGVQSNIQYF.

This clonotype appeared a few times. CDR3 in amino acids: CASRRRDRGGSGANVLTF. Written as DNA, the CDR3 is TGTGCCAGCAGACGGAGGGACAGGGGAGGGTCTGGGGCCAACGTCCTGACTTTC. V is TRBV12-3 or TRBV12-4 and J is TRBJ2-6, with 10 bases fitting TRBD1. With V trimmed by 6 bases and J by 1 base, 9 bases remained unmatched. The CDR3 covers 18 residues.

V gene TRBV5-4 combines with J gene TRBJ2-3; TRBD1 is a possible D gene (6 bases). Germline V gene data show CDR1 as SGHNT and CDR2 as YYREEE (reference sequence). The CDR3 totals 14 residues. V shed 2 bases and J shed 3 bases, with 10 bases lying between them. The chain's CDR3 is CASSFRGKTDTQYF. The CDR3 nucleotides read TGTGCCAGCAGCTTTAGGGGGAAGACAGATACGCAGTATTTT.

CDR3 sequence: CASSPGQTIYEQYF. CDR3 sequence (DNA): TGTGCCAGCAGCCCGGGACAGACCATCTACGAGCAGTACTTC. The V gene is TRBV28, the J gene TRBJ2-7; 7 bases are shared with TRBD1. CDR3 length: 14 amino acids. CDR1 MDHEN and CDR2 SYDVKM come from the germline V gene. The V and J ends lost 6 bases and 3 bases, in that order; junction bases with no gene match: 8.

The table lists this clonotype with many counts. The V gene is TRBV29-1, the J gene TRBJ2-7; D tentatively fits TRBD1 or TRBD2 (5 bases each). CDR3 length equals 13 residues. Germline V lookup: CDR1 SQVTM, CDR2 ANQGSEA. Trimming shortened V by 3 bases and J by 0 bases, and 9 bases separated the two germline ends. The CDR3 sequence is CSVESGTSYEQYF. CDR3 nucleotide sequence: TGCAGCGTTGAGTCTGGGACCTCCTACGAGCAGTACTTC.

Ten or more counts support this clonotype. The chain couples TRBV6-6 to TRBJ1-6, with 7 bases that match TRBD1. The ends lost 6 bases at V and 9 bases at J; junction bases unmatched: 11. This CDR3 has 15 amino acids. The germline V gene has CDR1 MNHNY and CDR2 SVGAGI (reference sequence). The CDR3 coding sequence is TGTGCCAGCAGAACCCCGACAGGGAACAGTTCACCCCTCCACTTT. It encodes CASRTPTGNSSPLHF.

This clonotype was seen repeatedly, ten times or more. One end of the junction varies from germline; a read error may be responsible. The gene calls are TRBV7-7 and TRBJ2-1; 8 bases are a match to TRBD2. The CDR3 spans 13 residues. Germline CDR1 SSHAT, CDR2 FNYEAQ (reference sequence). CDR3 loop: CASSLAGNNEQFF. The DNA of the CDR3 is TGTGCTAGCAGCTTAGCGGGGAACAATGAGCAGTTCTTC.